The next 8 T cell receptor beta chains were all read from a single sample in a study of memory CD4+ T cells and cytomegalovirus serostatus. Assay used: immunoSEQ multiplex PCR; TCRdb lists only in-frame clones, some missing. The sample consists of roughly 86,000 clones, approximately 80% of them appearing once. The sort gate was single viable CD3+CD4+CD8-CD45RO+ cells for memory CD4+ T cells. The material sequenced was memory CD4+ T cells from blood. The receptors were sampled from an adult in good health and CMV-seropositive.

By share of the sample, this clone is medium-sized. The rearrangement joins TRBV6-4 to TRBJ1-5; no definite D call. V lost 5 bases and J 4 bases, leaving 9 bases between the germline ends. The CDR3 spans 13 residues. The V gene's germline CDR1 is MRHNA and CDR2 SNTAGT. CDR3 sequence: CASSPSGNQPQHF. The CDR3 region has the DNA TGTGCCAGCAGTCCCTCGGGGAATCAGCCCCAGCATTTT.

The chain carries TRBV7-9 and TRBJ1-3; TRBD1 might be the D (5 bases). Germline-derived CDR1 and CDR2 are SEHNR and FQNEAQ (reference sequence). V was shortened by 5 bases and J by 2 bases, with 10 bases between the two germline ends. The CDR3 spans 14 residues. CDR3: CASSGGTAGNTIYF. The CDR3 region has the DNA TGTGCCAGCAGCGGAGGGACTGCTGGAAACACCATATATTTT.

The V call is TRBV27, the J call TRBJ2-1, with D possibly TRBD2 on 5 matching bases. The V end lost 5 bases, the J end lost 3 bases, and 11 bases lay between the germline ends. CDR3 length equals 14 residues. Germline CDR1 and CDR2: MNHEY and SMNVEV (reference sequence). The CDR3 here is CASSRYRDYNEQFF. CDR3 nucleotides: TGTGCCAGCAGTCGCTACCGGGACTACAATGAGCAGTTCTTC.

V gene TRBV7-2 combines with J gene TRBJ2-5, with 9 bases matching TRBD2. Germline V lookup: CDR1 SGHTA, CDR2 FQGNSA. This CDR3 contains 15 residues. Trimming at V came to 5 bases and at J to 5 bases, leaving 9 bases not matched to a gene. The chain's CDR3 is CASSGGSGSFETQYF. CDR3 in DNA: TGTGCCAGCAGCGGAGGTAGCGGGAGTTTCGAGACCCAGTACTTC.

V and J are TRBV27 and TRBJ2-7; D not certain. Germline-derived CDR1 and CDR2 are MNHEY and SMNVEV (reference sequence). Trimming pared 10 bases from V and 0 bases from J, leaving 7 bases between. The CDR3 is made up of 11 amino acids. The CDR3 here is CATQSSYEQYF. In DNA, the CDR3 is TGTGCCACCCAGAGCTCCTACGAGCAGTACTTC.

The gene calls are TRBV5-1 and TRBJ2-3; a weak D match, TRBD2 (6 bases). V lost 1 base and J 7 bases, leaving 16 bases between the germline ends. From germline, CDR1 is SGHRS and CDR2 YFSETQ. The CDR3 consists of 15 residues. DNA for the CDR3: TGCGCCAGCAGCTTGATGGTGGGAGGAGGGAATACGCAGTATTTT. It specifies CASSLMVGGGNTQYF. The variable domain in full, completed from reference TRBV5-1 and TRBJ2-3, reads KAGVTQTPRYLIKTRGQQVTLSCSPISGHRSVSWYQQTPGQGLQFLFEYFSETQRNKGNFPGRFSGRQFSNSRSEMNVSTLELGDSALYLCASSLMVGGGNTQYFGPGTRLTVL.

This clone showed up just once. The chain uses TRBV6-5 and TRBJ2-1, with 7 positions matching TRBD2. The CDR3 totals 16 residues. Germline CDR1 is MNHEY and CDR2 is SVGAGI. With V trimmed by 1 base and J by 4 bases, 7 bases remained unmatched. Written as DNA, the CDR3 is TGTGCCAGCAGTTACTTCCCTAGCGGACTTTACAATGAGCAGTTCTTC. Residues: CASSYFPSGLYNEQFF.

The CDR3 protein is CASSLSSWTGARTGELFF. The CDR3 DNA is TGTGCCAGCAGCTTATCCAGCTGGACGGGGGCGAGGACCGGGGAGCTGTTTTTT. The rearrangement links TRBV11-1 to TRBJ2-2; D possibly uses TRBD1 or TRBD2 (6 bases each). V was shortened by 2 bases and J by 5 bases, with 21 bases between the two germline ends. In germline, CDR1 is SGHAT, CDR2 FQDESV (reference sequence). The CDR3 has 18 amino acids.